Following are 30 T cell receptor beta chains from one sample sequenced in a study of cytomegalovirus exposure and HLA in healthy donors. 13 Jbeta primers and 60 Vbeta primers were used for the PCR. This table comes from immunoSEQ multiplex PCR, and its TCRdb copy is limited to in-frame clones, with some not included. The repertoire holds more than 95,000 clones, with more than 65% as singletons. The source material was PBMCs. The receptors were sampled from a woman aged 40-49 years in good health and CMV-seropositive.

The chain employs TRBV10-1 and TRBJ2-1; 9 bases match TRBD1. V shed 0 bases, J shed 12 bases, and the junction held 6 bases outside the gene matches. CDR3 length: 14 residues. Per germline, CDR1 WNHNN and CDR2 SYGVQD (reference sequence). CDR3 coding DNA: TGCGCCAGCAGTGAGTCCACAGGGGGCTGGGTGCAGTTCTTC. This gives the protein CASSESTGGWVQFF.

V gene TRBV4-2 combines with J gene TRBJ2-2; 10 nucleotides align to TRBD2. The V and J ends lost 4 bases and 1 base, in that order; junction bases with no gene match: 21. Germline values: CDR1 LGHNA, CDR2 YNFKEQ. The CDR3 totals 22 residues. Written as DNA, the CDR3 is TGTGCCAGCAGCCGCGGTTTGGGCAGCTGGACTAGCGGAGAAAAGAACACCGGGGAGCTGTTTTTT. This sequence encodes CASSRGLGSWTSGEKNTGELFF.

V gene TRBV27 combines with J gene TRBJ2-2; 8 positions match TRBD2. The CDR3 length is 16 residues. Germline V gene data show CDR1 as MNHEY and CDR2 as SMNVEV (reference sequence). J gave up 0 bases and V 6 bases, and 6 bases lay outside the gene matches. This chain's CDR3 is CASRTTSASNTGELFF. The CDR3 DNA reads TGTGCCAGCAGGACGACTAGCGCCTCGAACACCGGGGAGCTGTTTTTT.

V usage is TRBV6-1 and J usage is TRBJ2-7, with D uncertain. The CDR3 contains 14 residues. The V end lost 7 bases, the J end lost 2 bases, and 15 bases lay between the germline ends. Per germline, CDR1 MNHNS and CDR2 SASEGT. In DNA, the CDR3 is TGTGCCAGCAAAGGATTTGGGCCAACCTACGAGCAGTACTTC. It codes for CASKGFGPTYEQYF.

V usage is TRBV23-1 and J usage is TRBJ2-7; 10 nucleotides align to TRBD2. TRBV23-1 is an ORF, and what it does is uncertain. V lost 1 base, J lost 4 bases, and 4 bases stayed unmatched. The CDR3 contains 15 residues. This CDR3 is CASSQWSSGRYEQYF. The CDR3 DNA follows: TGCGCCAGCAGTCAATGGTCTAGCGGGAGATACGAGCAGTACTTC.

This clone was observed a single time. J is TRBJ1-3 and V is TRBV4-2; possibly TRBD1 for D (6 bases). V was cut by 1 base and J by 0 bases, with 7 bases left in between. Germline V gives CDR1 LGHNA, CDR2 YNFKEQ. The CDR3 runs 15 residues. CDR3 coding DNA: TGTGCCAGCAGCCAAGGGACAGCCTCTGGAAACACCATATATTTT. This gives the protein CASSQGTASGNTIYF.

CDR3 protein: CASSVLAGVVSYNEQFF. The CDR3 bases are TGTGCCAGCAGTGTACTAGCGGGAGTAGTGTCCTACAATGAGCAGTTCTTC. This chain uses TRBV6-1 with TRBJ2-1; 11 bases are a match to TRBD2. CDR3 length equals 17 residues. Per the germline V gene, CDR1 is MNHNS and CDR2 is SASEGT. The J segment lost 1 base and the V segment lost 4 bases, leaving 6 bases of the junction unmatched.

The CDR3 loop is CASSLGDRGRNEQFF. The CDR3 DNA reads as TGTGCCAGCAGCTTGGGGGACAGGGGGCGGAATGAGCAGTTCTTC. V and J are TRBV5-4 and TRBJ2-1, with TRBD1 identical over 12 bases. The V segment lost 0 bases and the J segment 7 bases; nucleotides outside the gene matches: 2. This CDR3 is built from 15 residues. Germline V CDR1 and CDR2: SGHNT, YYREEE (reference sequence).

This clone was counted between two and nine times. The CDR3 reads CASSPPRQGTHSNQPQHF. In DNA, the CDR3 is TGTGCCAGCTCACCACCGAGACAGGGGACCCATAGCAATCAGCCCCAGCATTTT. The chain is built from TRBV18 and TRBJ1-5; 8 nucleotides agree with TRBD1. The CDR3 has 18 amino acids. Germline values: CDR1 KGHSH, CDR2 LQKENI. After removal of 0 bases from V and 0 bases from J, the junction contained 7 bases not matched to a gene.

The chain links TRBV18 to TRBJ2-5; 12 bases are a match to TRBD1. This CDR3 is built from 16 residues. With V trimmed by 0 bases and J by 6 bases, 5 bases remained unmatched. Germline loops: CDR1 KGHSH, CDR2 LQKENI. CDR3 protein: CASSPPGTGGIKTQYF. The DNA for the CDR3 is TGTGCCAGCTCACCACCGGGGACAGGGGGCATCAAGACCCAGTACTTC.

The chain couples TRBV7-8 to TRBJ2-1, with 10 bases aligning to TRBD2. CDR3 length: 17 amino acids. V shed 2 bases, J shed 10 bases, and the junction held 14 bases outside the gene matches. CDR1 and CDR2 (germline): SGHVS, FQNEAQ. CDR3 sequence (DNA): TGTGCCAGCAGCTTACGGGGGGCGGCTAGCGGGAGCGAGGAGCAGTTCTTC. It yields the protein CASSLRGAASGSEEQFF.

This clone was detected only once. V is TRBV5-4 and J is TRBJ2-3, with a weak D call TRBD2 (6 bases). V dropped 2 bases and J dropped 2 bases, with 12 bases sitting between them. This CDR3 has 15 amino acids. Germline V gene lookup returns CDR1 SGHNT and CDR2 YYREEE (reference sequence). The chain's CDR3 is CASSFRTTNTDTQYF. The CDR3 DNA follows: TGTGCCAGCAGCTTCCGGACTACCAACACAGATACGCAGTATTTT.

The CDR3 DNA follows: TGTGCCAGCAGCTTAGACCAGAAGCGCGAGACCTTC. Protein sequence: CASSLDQKRETF. The chain is built from TRBV11-2 and TRBJ1-2; no clear D. The length of the CDR3 is 12 residues. Germline lookup yields CDR1 SGHAT and CDR2 FQNNGV. The V and J ends lost 0 bases and 14 bases respectively, with 13 bases between them.

V gene TRBV29-1 combines with J gene TRBJ1-1; D is possibly TRBD1 (5 bases). Germline V gene lookup returns CDR1 SQVTM and CDR2 ANQGSEA. The CDR3 spans 12 residues. Trimming removed 5 bases from V and 1 base from J, with 8 bases in between. The DNA of the CDR3 is TGCAGCGTTCTAACAGGGAACACTGAAGCTTTCTTT. Translating gives CSVLTGNTEAFF. Full variable domain (rest looked up from reference TRBV29-1 and TRBJ1-1): SAVISQKPSRDICQRGTSLTIQCQVDSQVTMMFWYRQQPGQSLTLIATANQGSEATYESGFVIDKFPISRPNLTFSTLTVSNMSPEDSSIYLCSVLTGNTEAFFGQGTRLTVV.

The chain has TRBV5-6 and TRBJ1-5, with 9 bases fitting TRBD1. This CDR3 contains 17 residues. CDR1 and CDR2 from the germline V gene are SGHDT and YYEEEE. V shed 1 base, J shed 6 bases, and the junction held 11 bases outside the gene matches. DNA for the CDR3: TGTGCCAGCAGCTTGTGGCGGGGGACAGGGCTAACTCAGCCCCAGCATTTT. It translates to CASSLWRGTGLTQPQHF. Variable domain in full (rest from reference TRBV5-6 and TRBJ1-5): DAGVTQSPTHLIKTRGQQVTLRCSPKSGHDTVSWYQQALGQGPQFIFQYYEEEERQRGNFPDRFSGHQFPNYSSELNVNALLLGDSALYLCASSLWRGTGLTQPQHFGDGTRLSIL.

A few counts support this clone. This rearrangement joins TRBV28 to TRBJ2-7; D call uncertain. Germline assignment: CDR1 MDHEN and CDR2 SYDVKM. With 6 bases removed from V and 2 bases from J, the gap between germline ends came to 17 bases. This CDR3 has 15 residues. The CDR3 DNA is TGTGCCAGCAGCCAACAAGGCACTAAAACCTACGAGCAGTACTTC. This translates into CASSQQGTKTYEQYF.

This clone has just one count. The chain has TRBV19 and TRBJ2-5; TRBD1 is a possible D gene (5 bases). CDR1 and CDR2 (germline): LNHDA, SQIVND (reference sequence). The CDR3 sequence is 13 residues long. V lost 6 bases to trimming and J lost 2 bases, with 10 bases between them. CDR3 in amino acids: CASSNWTQETQYF. The CDR3 DNA sequence: TGTGCCAGTAGCAACTGGACACAAGAGACCCAGTACTTC.

The chain is built from TRBV30 and TRBJ2-5; 7 bases line up with TRBD1. This CDR3 is 13 amino acids long. The germline gives CDR1 GTSNPN, CDR2 SVGIG (reference sequence). The V and J ends lost 7 bases and 5 bases, in that order; junction bases with no gene match: 10. The CDR3 spells CASTGDAGETQYF. In DNA form, the CDR3 reads TGTGCCTCCACAGGGGACGCAGGGGAGACCCAGTACTTC.

The genes are TRBV5-6 and TRBJ2-3; TRBD2 might be the D (7 bases). Germline CDR1 is SGHDT and CDR2 is YYEEEE. V lost 0 bases and J lost 2, with 19 bases in between. The CDR3 runs 18 residues. The CDR3 spells CASSLAPGRDITTDTQYF. CDR3 bases: TGTGCCAGCAGCTTGGCCCCTGGGAGGGACATAACCACAGATACGCAGTATTTT. The whole variable domain, filled in from reference TRBV5-6 and TRBJ2-3, reads DAGVTQSPTHLIKTRGQQVTLRCSPKSGHDTVSWYQQALGQGPQFIFQYYEEEERQRGNFPDRFSGHQFPNYSSELNVNALLLGDSALYLCASSLAPGRDITTDTQYFGPGTRLTVL.

This clone was seen a handful of times. The rearrangement uses TRBV2 and TRBJ1-3, with no clear D. The germline CDR1 and CDR2 sequences are SNHLY and FYNNEI. The CDR3 spans 15 residues. V lost 5 bases and J lost 0, with 11 bases in between. This CDR3 is CASSPPGSSGNTIYF. The CDR3 region has the DNA TGTGCCAGCAGTCCCCCAGGATCCTCTGGAAACACCATATATTTT.

This clone was seen only a few times. This rearrangement joins TRBV4-1 to TRBJ1-1, with a possible D match to TRBD1 (6 bases). CDR1 MGHRA and CDR2 YSYEKL come from the germline V gene. This CDR3 is built from 14 residues. V was cut by 1 base and J by 7 bases, with 13 bases left in between. In nucleotides, the CDR3 is TGCGCCAGCAGCCAAGTAAACAGGGAAAATGAAGCTTTCTTT. Translating it yields CASSQVNRENEAFF.

The chain has TRBV4-1 and TRBJ1-1, with D possibly TRBD1 on 6 matching bases. This CDR3 has 15 residues. Between the trimmed V and J ends, which lost 3 bases and 0 bases, there was a span of 11 bases. The V gene's germline CDR1 is MGHRA and CDR2 YSYEKL. The CDR3 sequence: CASSQSGELNTEAFF. DNA of the CDR3: TGCGCCAGCAGCCAGTCAGGGGAACTGAACACTGAAGCTTTCTTT.

The genes are TRBV18 and TRBJ2-6; D might be TRBD1 (6 bases). The CDR3 covers 15 residues. Germline V gives CDR1 KGHSH, CDR2 LQKENI. Trimming shortened V by 3 bases and J by 2 bases, and 8 bases separated the two germline ends. CDR3 nucleotide sequence: TGTGCCAGCTCACCTACAGGGACTGGGGCCAACGTCCTGACTTTC. Its protein product is CASSPTGTGANVLTF. Filled out from reference TRBV18 and TRBJ2-6, the complete variable domain reads NAGVMQNPRHLVRRRGQEARLRCSPMKGHSHVYWYRQLPEEGLKFMVYLQKENIIDESGMPKERFSAEFPKEGPSILRIQQVVRGDSAAYFCASSPTGTGANVLTFGAGSRLTVL.

The chain employs TRBV30 and TRBJ1-3; D is ambiguous. CDR3 length equals 14 residues. Germline V lookup: CDR1 GTSNPN, CDR2 SVGIG (reference sequence). Trimming pared 2 bases from V and 0 bases from J, leaving 8 bases between. CDR3 DNA sequence: TGTGCCTGGAGTTCGGGAAGCTCTGGAAACACCATATATTTT. Translating it yields CAWSSGSSGNTIYF.

The rearrangement uses TRBV5-4 and TRBJ2-1; no definite D call. This CDR3 region has 13 residues. Germline lookup yields CDR1 SGHNT and CDR2 YYREEE (reference sequence). The germline V and J ends were trimmed by 6 bases and 1 base, with 8 bases remaining between them. CDR3 in DNA: TGTGCCAGCAAAGCTCCATCCTACAATGAGCAGTTCTTC. Translated, it gives CASKAPSYNEQFF. Full variable domain (rest looked up from reference TRBV5-4 and TRBJ2-1): ETGVTQSPTHLIKTRGQQVTLRCSSQSGHNTVSWYQQALGQGPQFIFQYYREEENGRGNFPPRFSGLQFPNYSSELNVNALELDDSALYLCASKAPSYNEQFFGPGTRLTVL.

This clone occurred once. J is TRBJ2-3 and V is TRBV5-6; 9 positions match TRBD2. Germline trimming cut 5 bases from V and 6 bases from J; bases unmatched to any gene: 7. The CDR3 consists of 14 residues. The germline gives CDR1 SGHDT, CDR2 YYEEEE. The CDR3 reads CASSSGLAWDTQYF. CDR3 nucleotide sequence: TGTGCCAGCAGTTCCGGACTAGCGTGGGATACGCAGTATTTT.

This chain connects TRBV5-1 to TRBJ2-3; TRBD1 is a possible D gene (5 bases). This CDR3 spans 15 amino acids. Trimming removed 0 bases at V and 6 bases at J, with 14 bases between. The germline CDR1 and CDR2 sequences are SGHRS and YFSETQ. CDR3 amino acids: CASSLEGAGGDTQYF. For the CDR3, the DNA is TGCGCCAGCAGCTTGGAAGGGGCCGGTGGGGATACGCAGTATTTT.

The chain joins TRBV28 to TRBJ2-5; tentative D call: TRBD2 (6 bases). The V gene's germline CDR1 is MDHEN and CDR2 SYDVKM. This CDR3 has 15 residues. V shed 5 bases and J shed 1 base, with 14 bases lying between them. CDR3 sequence: CASSHPRGTQETQYF. CDR3 bases: TGTGCCAGCAGTCATCCCCGGGGGACCCAAGAGACCCAGTACTTC.

The chain links TRBV14 to TRBJ1-5; TRBD1 might be the D (6 bases). Trimming cost V 4 bases and J 9 bases, with 13 bases left between them. The CDR3 is 13 amino acids. CDR1 SGHDN and CDR2 FVKESK come from the germline V gene. The CDR3 loop reads CASSRSTGTPQHF. The CDR3 DNA sequence: TGTGCCAGCAGCCGTTCCACAGGGACGCCCCAGCATTTT.

This rearrangement joins TRBV2 to TRBJ2-7, with TRBD2 identical over 11 bases. There are 15 residues in the CDR3. Germline values: CDR1 SNHLY, CDR2 FYNNEI. V dropped 4 bases and J dropped 0; count of bases not matched to a gene: 2. CDR3 protein: CASSAGLADSYEQYF. As DNA, the CDR3 is TGTGCCAGCAGTGCGGGACTAGCGGACTCCTACGAGCAGTACTTC. The entire variable domain, with the rest obtained from reference TRBV2 and TRBJ2-7, is as follows: EPEVTQTPSHQVTQMGQEVILRCVPISNHLYFYWYRQILGQKVEFLVSFYNNEISEKSEIFDDQFSVERPDGSNFTLKIRSTKLEDSAMYFCASSAGLADSYEQYFGPGTRLTVT.